Included here is one TCR beta chain sequence, with context. The data belong to a study of blood T cell repertoires in COVID-19. The wider study: COVID-19 samples collected from the United States, Italy and Spain covered acute and convalescent phases. The cDNA or gDNA used as material had been derived from T cells, B-cell-depleted T cells, or PBMCs.

In the original workflow: Amplification of reference gene primers was used by the study to estimate nucleated cell counts. TCRdb's copy holds only in-frame clones and misses some; the assay was immunoSEQ multiplex PCR. V, J and clone size are taken as reported in that table, and D and trimming were inferred from the DNA itself. The sample includes some 50,000 clones, 84% of them seen just once. With 0 bases removed from V and 9 bases from J, the gap between germline ends came to 15 bases. Germline V lookup: CDR1 MNHNY, CDR2 SVGAGI (reference sequence). This CDR3 is built from 15 residues. Sequencing used peripheral blood. This TCR derives from a man aged 50 to 60 with active COVID-19. V usage is TRBV6-6 and J usage is TRBJ2-1, with D perhaps TRBD1 (6 bases). This CDR3 reads CASSYSSTRRGEQFF. DNA for the CDR3: TGTGCCAGCAGTTACTCCTCGACACGCAGGGGTGAGCAGTTCTTC.